This T cell receptor (beta chain) appears in the sequencing data of a study of T cell clonality in common variable immunodeficiency. Sequencing input was equivalent genomic DNA from CVID and controls. Here immunoSEQ multiplex PCR was the method, and the copy in TCRdb shows in-frame clones only, minus some. This sample comprises tens of thousands of clones, none seen once only. Germline V gene lookup returns CDR1 SGHTA and CDR2 FQGNSA. CDR3 length: 14 amino acids. General study points: Patient heterogeneity in the CVID cohort limited correlations between repertoire features and clinical complications.

This clone was observed a few times. Antigen specificity is unknown. The CDR3 extends 3 residues past the end of the read, so its final part is completed from the germline J gene. V is TRBV7-2 and J is TRBJ2-3, with TRBD2 identical over 7 bases. Sequencing used peripheral blood mononuclear cells. This clonotype was obtained from a person aged 18 to 75 in good health. The CDR3 DNA, read in part, is TGTGCCAGCGGGGAGGGGTATAGCAATCAGCCG. This sequence encodes CASGEGYSNQP. The entire CDR3 is CASGEGYSNQPQYF.